Sequencing of this T cell receptor (beta chain) was carried out in a study of beta chain features in type 1 diabetes. Study outcomes and limitations: In all four CD4+ subsets, TCRB CDR3 length was significantly, moderately reduced in type 1 diabetes.

There are a few counts of this clone. Its antigen is still unknown. Reverse transcription of all isolated RNA meant that expressed TCRB transcripts were sequenced. Repertoires were generated with immunoSEQ multiplex PCR, while TCRdb's copy carries only in-frame clones and drops some. The repertoire consists of fewer than 450,000 clones, with 13% occurring once and the leading ten covering roughly 0.015%. This CDR3 comprises 14 residues. Each sorted population was over 95% pure. The sequence came from a woman aged 18-29 years with type 1 diabetes. Sequencing was carried out using naive CD4+ T cells from blood. The chain couples TRBV21-1 to TRBJ2-7; the table's TRBD2 call for D was not verified on the DNA. TRBV21-1 is given as a pseudogene. CDR3 DNA: TGTGCCAGCACCACCCGGGGTAACTCCTACGAGCAGTACTTC. Its protein is CASTTRGNSYEQYF.